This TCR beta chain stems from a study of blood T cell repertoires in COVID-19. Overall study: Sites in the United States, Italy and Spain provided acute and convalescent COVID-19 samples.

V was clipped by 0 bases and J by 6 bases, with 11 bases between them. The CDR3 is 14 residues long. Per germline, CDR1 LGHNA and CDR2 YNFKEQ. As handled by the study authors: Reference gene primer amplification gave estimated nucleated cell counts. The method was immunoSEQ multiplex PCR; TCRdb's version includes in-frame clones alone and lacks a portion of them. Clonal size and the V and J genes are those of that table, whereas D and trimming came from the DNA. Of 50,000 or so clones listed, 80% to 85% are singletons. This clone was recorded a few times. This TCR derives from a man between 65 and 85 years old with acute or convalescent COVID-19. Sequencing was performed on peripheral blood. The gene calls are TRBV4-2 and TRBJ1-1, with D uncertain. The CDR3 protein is CASSQEGRPPEAFF. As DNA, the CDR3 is TGTGCCAGCAGCCAAGAGGGCAGGCCCCCTGAAGCTTTCTTT.